The next 20 T cell receptor beta chains were all read from a single sample in a study of blood T cell repertoires in COVID-19. The assay was immunoSEQ multiplex PCR, and TCRdb's table has in-frame clones only and misses some. In the table there are nearly 35,000 clones, over 85% of which are singletons. The specimen sequenced was peripheral blood. These receptors all stem from a human donor in a cohort sampled during active COVID-19.

The chain links TRBV6-4 to TRBJ2-1; TRBD2 matches at 10 bases. Germline values: CDR1 MRHNA, CDR2 SNTAGT. V was clipped by 5 bases and J by 6 bases; unmatched bases: 7. CDR3 length equals 15 residues. This CDR3 reads CASSLAGAPGNEQFF. CDR3 nucleotides: TGTGCCAGCAGTCTAGCGGGAGCTCCGGGCAATGAGCAGTTCTTC.

The chain couples TRBV29-1 to TRBJ2-7, with D possibly being TRBD1 (6 bases). V lost 7 bases and J lost 3, with 16 bases in between. CDR3 length: 13 amino acids. Germline V gene sequence: CDR1 SQVTM, CDR2 ANQGSEA. The CDR3: CSAEDSRHYEQYF. Written as DNA, the CDR3 is TGCAGCGCCGAGGACAGCCGGCACTACGAGCAGTACTTC.

This clone was observed a single time. This chain connects TRBV11-2 to TRBJ2-7, with 7 bases fitting TRBD1. CDR3 length equals 16 residues. The ends lost 0 bases at V and 2 bases at J; junction bases unmatched: 7. The germline V gene has CDR1 SGHAT and CDR2 FQNNGV. CDR3 protein: CASSLEVRRGTYEQYF. The CDR3 DNA is TGTGCCAGCAGCTTAGAGGTCCGCAGGGGGACCTACGAGCAGTACTTC.

This chain links TRBV5-4 with TRBJ2-7; D not certain. V was trimmed by 0 bases and J by 3 bases, leaving 7 bases between them. Germline loops: CDR1 SGHNT, CDR2 YYREEE (reference sequence). The CDR3 is 13 residues long. The CDR3 DNA reads as TGTGCCAGCAGCTTGGGTCAGTTCTACGAGCAGTACTTC. Encoded protein: CASSLGQFYEQYF.

The chain combines TRBV25-1 with TRBJ1-6; TRBD1 matches at 8 bases. The V gene's germline CDR1 is MGHDK and CDR2 SYGVNS. Trimming removed 6 bases from V and 9 bases from J; junction bases left unmatched: 7. The CDR3 covers 14 residues. The DNA of the CDR3 is TGTGCCAGCAGCCCGACAGGGGTAGGTTCACCCCTCCACTTT. It is translated as CASSPTGVGSPLHF.

The chain is built from TRBV5-8 and TRBJ1-2; tentatively, D is TRBD1 (6 bases). This CDR3 is built from 14 residues. Germline assignment: CDR1 SGHTS and CDR2 YDEGEE. The V end lost 3 bases, the J end lost 4 bases, and 13 bases lay between the germline ends. CDR3 residues: CASSSQGMGYGYTF. In DNA, the CDR3 is TGTGCCAGCAGCTCCCAGGGGATGGGCTATGGCTACACCTTC.

The rearrangement joins TRBV4-1 to TRBJ1-1; TRBD1 matches 11 bases. The V and J ends lost 5 bases and 0 bases, in that order; junction bases with no gene match: 8. This CDR3 comprises 17 residues. Germline V CDR1 and CDR2: MGHRA, YSYEKL. The CDR3 sequence is CASSYHLDRGLNTEAFF. CDR3 coding DNA: TGCGCCAGCAGCTATCACTTGGACAGGGGGCTGAACACTGAAGCTTTCTTT.

The chain has TRBV7-2 and TRBJ2-1, with 10 bases aligning to TRBD2. Trimming at V came to 6 bases and at J to 4 bases, leaving 6 bases not matched to a gene. The CDR3 contains 15 residues. CDR1 and CDR2 from the germline V gene are SGHTA and FQGNSA. This CDR3 is CASRTERGGYNEQFF. In DNA form, the CDR3 reads TGTGCCAGCAGGACAGAGCGGGGGGGTTACAATGAGCAGTTCTTC.

This sequence joins TRBV3-1 (or the pseudogene TRBV3-2) and TRBJ2-3; 12 positions match TRBD2. Trimming at V came to 2 bases and at J to 5 bases, leaving 17 bases not matched to a gene. Germline CDR1 LGHDT, CDR2 YNNKEL (reference sequence). The CDR3 has 20 residues. CDR3 region: CASSQIALAGGPWNQDTQYF. DNA for the CDR3: TGTGCCAGCAGCCAAATCGCTCTAGCGGGAGGGCCTTGGAATCAAGATACGCAGTATTTT.

This chain joins TRBV21-1 and TRBJ2-7; the table gives TRBD1 as D, unverified against the DNA. TRBV21-1 is given as a pseudogene. The CDR3 contains 15 residues. CDR3: CASSIVQIYPYEQYF. The CDR3 nucleotides are TGTGCCAGCAGCATCGTACAGATTTATCCCTACGAGCAGTACTTC.

The chain is built from TRBV5-1 and TRBJ2-1, with 7 bases fitting TRBD1. The CDR3 length is 14 residues. Germline CDR1 reads SGHRS; CDR2 reads YFSETQ. The trim removed 0 bases at V and 9 bases at J, leaving 6 bases unmatched. The CDR3 loop reads CASSLEGARSEQFF. CDR3 bases: TGCGCCAGCAGCTTGGAGGGGGCGCGGAGTGAGCAGTTCTTC.

The chain couples TRBV6-5 to TRBJ2-7; maybe TRBD2 (7 bases). There are 15 residues in the CDR3. Germline CDR1 reads MNHEY; CDR2 reads SVGAGI. Trimming stripped 6 bases from V and 0 bases from J, with 15 bases between. This chain's CDR3 is CASSRGDTSSYEQYF. The CDR3 DNA follows: TGTGCCAGCAGCCGGGGGGACACCTCCTCCTACGAGCAGTACTTC.

The V gene is TRBV6-2 or TRBV6-3, the J gene TRBJ2-2; possible D gene TRBD1, 6 bases. Trimming left V 2 bases short and J 7 bases short, with 8 bases between. CDR1 is MNHEY, CDR2 SVGEGT, per germline. The CDR3 loop spans 13 amino acids. The CDR3 here is CASSYTGNGELFF. The DNA for the CDR3 is TGTGCCAGCAGTTACACAGGGAACGGGGAGCTGTTTTTT.

The chain couples TRBV10-3 to TRBJ2-3; TRBD1 agrees at 9 bases. The CDR3 has 12 amino acids. In germline, CDR1 is ENHRY, CDR2 SYGVKD. Trimming at V came to 10 bases and at J to 4 bases, leaving 3 bases not matched to a gene. Written as DNA, the CDR3 is TGTGCCACTGGGGACAGGGCAGATACGCAGTATTTT. Translated, it gives CATGDRADTQYF.

This rearrangement joins TRBV28 to TRBJ1-5; no clear D gene. The CDR3 covers 14 residues. V dropped 4 bases and J dropped 7 bases, with 14 bases sitting between them. The germline V gene encodes CDR1 MDHEN and CDR2 SYDVKM. In nucleotides, the CDR3 is TGTGCCAGCAGTTCTGGAGTGGGCGGGCAGCCCCAGCATTTT. It translates to CASSSGVGGQPQHF.

The J gene is TRBJ2-1, the V gene TRBV14; D remains ambiguous. Trimming took 1 base from V and 4 from J, leaving 8 bases between them. The CDR3 runs 14 residues. Per the germline V gene, CDR1 is SGHDN and CDR2 is FVKESK. The CDR3 region is CASSQVLAYNEQFF. The CDR3 DNA reads TGTGCCAGCAGCCAAGTCTTAGCATACAATGAGCAGTTCTTC.

The CDR3 nucleotides are TGTGCCAGCAGCCAAGATCTTTGGGGCTTTGCAGAGACCCAGTACTTC. As protein: CASSQDLWGFAETQYF. V and J are TRBV14 and TRBJ2-5; TRBD1 might be the D (5 bases). Germline V gene sequence: CDR1 SGHDN, CDR2 FVKESK. The CDR3 is 16 amino acids. V lost 0 bases, J lost 4 bases, and 15 bases lay in between.

V gene TRBV12-3 or TRBV12-4 combines with J gene TRBJ2-1; the D is unclear. This CDR3 spans 13 amino acids. Trimming pared 1 base from V and 7 bases from J, leaving 8 bases between. The CDR3 loop reads CASSLDNWNEQFF. DNA of the CDR3: TGTGCCAGCAGTTTAGACAATTGGAATGAGCAGTTCTTC.

This clone was seen a handful of times. V gene TRBV5-1 combines with J gene TRBJ1-2; no firm D call. V lost 1 base to trimming and J lost 4 bases, with 8 bases between them. Germline V CDR1 and CDR2: SGHRS, YFSETQ. The length of the CDR3 is 13 residues. The CDR3 protein is CASSLNIFYGYTF. The CDR3 DNA reads as TGCGCCAGCAGCTTGAACATTTTCTATGGCTACACCTTC.

V and J are TRBV27 and TRBJ2-7; 8 positions match TRBD1. This CDR3 is built from 16 residues. The V and J ends lost 0 bases and 3 bases, in that order; junction bases with no gene match: 7. CDR1 is MNHEY and CDR2 is SMNVEV in the germline V gene (reference sequence). CDR3 amino acids: CASSLSIRGLGYEQYF. The CDR3 nucleotides are TGTGCCAGCAGTTTATCTATCAGGGGGCTGGGCTACGAGCAGTACTTC.